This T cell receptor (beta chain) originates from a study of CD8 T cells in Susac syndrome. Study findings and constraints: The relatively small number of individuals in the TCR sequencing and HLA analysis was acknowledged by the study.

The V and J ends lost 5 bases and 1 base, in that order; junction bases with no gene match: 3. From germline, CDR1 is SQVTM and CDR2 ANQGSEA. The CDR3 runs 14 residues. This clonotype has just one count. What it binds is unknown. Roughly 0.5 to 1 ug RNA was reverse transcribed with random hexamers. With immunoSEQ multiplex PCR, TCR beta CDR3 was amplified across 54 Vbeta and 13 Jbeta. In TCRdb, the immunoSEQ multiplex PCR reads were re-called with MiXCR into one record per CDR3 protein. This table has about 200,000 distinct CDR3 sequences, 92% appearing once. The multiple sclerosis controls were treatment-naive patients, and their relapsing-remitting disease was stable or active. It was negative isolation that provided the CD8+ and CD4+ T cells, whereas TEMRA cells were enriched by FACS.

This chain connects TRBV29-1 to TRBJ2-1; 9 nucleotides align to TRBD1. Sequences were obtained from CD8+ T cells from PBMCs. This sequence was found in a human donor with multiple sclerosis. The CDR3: CSVTGGASYNEQFF. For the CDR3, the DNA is TGCAGCGTTACAGGGGGCGCTTCCTACAATGAGCAGTTCTTC.